A selection of T cell receptor beta chains follows, all from one sample in a study of blood T cell repertoires in COVID-19. Only in-frame clones appear in the TCRdb table, and some are missing; sequencing was by immunoSEQ multiplex PCR. The repertoire holds over 85,000 clones, approximately 86% seen once, with under 8% in the top ten. The sequenced sample was peripheral blood. The source is a man aged 55-75 years with acute or convalescent COVID-19. Each CDR3 is given with its conserved first and last residue. D genes are given only for firm matches. The size entry is marked missing in some rows and otherwise reads once, few, many or a size class.

>TRBD1|TRBV6-5|TRBJ1-1|.
TGTGCCAGCAGAGGATACCAGGGGGTAGCTTTCTTT
CASRGYQGVAFF
>.|TRBV7-2|TRBJ2-7|.
TGTGCCAGCAGCCCCAGGGTATCTTACGAGCAGTACTTC
CASSPRVSYEQYF
>TRBD1|TRBV5-6|TRBJ2-7|.
TGTGCCAGCAGCAAGGGACAGTCCTCCTACGAGCAGTACTTC
CASSKGQSSYEQYF
>TRBD1|TRBV30|TRBJ1-5|.
TGTGCCTGGGGAAGACAGGGGGGTCAGCCCCAGCATTTT
CAWGRQGGQPQHF
>TRBD1|TRBV6-6|TRBJ2-7|few
TGTGCCAGCAGTAACCACAGGGGGCAACTCTCCTACGAGCAGTACTTC
CASSNHRGQLSYEQYF
>TRBD1|TRBV7-2|TRBJ1-1|few
TGTGCCAGCAGCCACCCGGACAGGGAGGGCACTGAAGCTTTCTTT
CASSHPDREGTEAFF
>TRBD1|TRBV5-6|TRBJ2-7|.
TGTGCCAGCAGCCCATGGACAGGATACGAGCAGTACTTC
CASSPWTGYEQYF
>.|TRBV18|TRBJ1-1|.
TGTGCCAGCTCACCACAGACTTCGGCAGGGTTAATAACTGAAGCTTTCTTT
CASSPQTSAGLITEAFF
>TRBD1|TRBV19|TRBJ2-3|.
TGTGCCAGTAGTACAACCAGACAGGGGGCGCAGTATTTT
CASSTTRQGAQYF
>TRBD2|TRBV23-1|TRBJ2-3|.
TGCGCCAGCAGTCAATCTCGTCTAGCGGGGGATTTTTGCACAGATACGCAGTATTTT
CASSQSRLAGDFCTDTQYF
>TRBD2|TRBV6-2/TRBV6-3|TRBJ2-2|once
TGTGCCAGCAGTACGCTAGCGGGGTCCGGGGAGCTGTTTTTT
CASSTLAGSGELFF
>TRBD2|TRBV9|TRBJ2-5|.
TGTGCCAGCAGCGTAGATGGCGGGGGGAAGACCCAGTACTTC
CASSVDGGGKTQYF
>TRBD1|TRBV29-1|TRBJ1-2|.
TGCAGCGTTACCGGGACAGGAGGCTATGGCTACACCTTC
CSVTGTGGYGYTF
>TRBD1|TRBV20-1|TRBJ2-7|many
TGCAGTGCTAGTGAGACAGGGTTAACCTACGAGCAGTACTTC
CSASETGLTYEQYF
>.|TRBV20-1|TRBJ2-5|.
TGCAGTGCTAGTCCTAGCCCCGTGGAGACCCAGTACTTC
CSASPSPVETQYF
>.|TRBV6-5|TRBJ1-6|.
TGTGCCAGCAGTCGGGACAACGATTCACCCCTCCACTTT
CASSRDNDSPLHF
>TRBD1|TRBV18|TRBJ2-7|.
TGTGCCAGCTCACGGACCCGGGACAGGGGGGGATACGAGCAGTACTTC
CASSRTRDRGGYEQYF
>TRBD1|TRBV13|TRBJ1-5|.
TGTGCCAGCAGCTCCTCCGCCGGACAGGGGTCTACCGGTCAGCCCCAGCATTTT
CASSSSAGQGSTGQPQHF
>TRBD2|TRBV27|TRBJ2-2|.
TGTGCCAGCAGTTTAAGGCTAGCGGGAGGAAGCGGGGAGCTGTTTTTT
CASSLRLAGGSGELFF
>TRBD1|TRBV2|TRBJ1-3|few
TGTGCCAGCAGTGAAAGGGGCAGGGGGTTCTCTGGAAACACCATATATTTT
CASSERGRGFSGNTIYF
>TRBD2|TRBV19|TRBJ2-5|.
TGTGCCAGTAGCACTAGCGGGGGCCAAGAGACCCAGTACTTC
CASSTSGGQETQYF
>TRBD1|TRBV24-1|TRBJ2-3|.
TGTGCCACCAGTACACCGGGACAGGGAAGCACAGATACGCAGTATTTT
CATSTPGQGSTDTQYF
>.|TRBV9|TRBJ2-2|few
TGTGCCAGCACCCCCCGGGACCAGGGGGGTTTCAGCGGGGAGCTGTTTTTT
CASTPRDQGGFSGELFF
>.|TRBV30|TRBJ1-2|.
TGTGCCTCAACGGCAGTAGTCCCGGGGGGCTACACCTTC
CASTAVVPGGYTF
>.|TRBV30|TRBJ1-2|.
TGTGCCTGGAGAGAGGCATCTGCCGACACCTTC
CAWREASADTF
>.|TRBV20-1|TRBJ2-7|.
TGCAGTGCTGCCCCACTTGTCGAGCAGTACTTC
CSAAPLVEQYF
>TRBD1|TRBV19|TRBJ1-1|.
TGTGCCAGTAGCTCAGGGGGCGAGATGAACACTGAAGCTTTCTTT
CASSSGGEMNTEAFF
>TRBD1|TRBV5-4|TRBJ1-1|.
TGTGCCAGCAGCTTCTACAGGGGCACCCTGGCAGGTGCTTTCTTT
CASSFYRGTLAGAFF
>TRBD1|TRBV5-1|TRBJ1-4|.
TGCGCCAGCAGCTCTACAGGGGGCCTAGGTGAAAAACTGTTTTTT
CASSSTGGLGEKLFF
>.|TRBV6-5|TRBJ1-1|.
TGTGCCAGCACCCCGCCAGGGTGGGGCACTGAAGCTTTCTTT
CASTPPGWGTEAFF
>.|TRBV7-2|TRBJ1-2|.
TGTGCCAGCAGCTTATGGCTAGCATTCGGCTACACCTTC
CASSLWLAFGYTF
>TRBD1|TRBV19|TRBJ1-5|.
TGTGCCAGTAGTGGGTGGCGGCAGGGGGTCGGCAATCAGCCCCAGCATTTT
CASSGWRQGVGNQPQHF
>TRBD2|TRBV2|TRBJ2-5|once
TGTGCCAGCAGTGTGGCGGGAGGGCGTCAGACCCAGTACTTC
CASSVAGGRQTQYF
>.|TRBV5-1|TRBJ1-2|.
TGCGCCAGCAGCTTGGCCGGGGTCAGGGGATCGCAGCGATTTAACTATGGCTACACCTTC
CASSLAGVRGSQRFNYGYTF
>TRBD1|TRBV5-1|TRBJ1-1|.
TGCGCCAGCAGCCACGACAGGGTGGGGGTGAACACTGAAGCTTTCTTT
CASSHDRVGVNTEAFF
>.|TRBV30|TRBJ2-1|.
TGTGCCTGGAGTGCTAGCATTGAGCAGTTCTTC
CAWSASIEQFF